The rows below give T cell receptor beta chains drawn from one sample of a study of T cell responses to AZD1222 COVID-19 vaccine. Sequenced by immunoSEQ multiplex PCR; TCRdb stores in-frame clones only, minus some. In the table there are more than 95,000 clones, approximately 89% of which are singletons. The source material was peripheral blood, sampled on day 0 of AZD1222 vaccination. These receptors were taken from an adult in good health. CDR3s include the opening cysteine and the closing phenylalanine or tryptophan. D genes are given only for firm matches. The size of a clone is reported for some rows only, either as once, few or many, or as a class for expanded clones.

>-|TRBJ1-6|TRBD1|TRBV10-3
CAARQGNSPLHF
TGTGCCGCCAGACAGGGTAATTCACCCCTCCACTTT
>-|TRBJ2-3|-|TRBV7-3
CASSLGTTDTQYF
TGTGCCAGCAGCTTAGGGACTACAGATACGCAGTATTTT
>-|TRBJ1-1|-|TRBV7-9
CASSFLQGQGNTEAFF
TGTGCCAGCAGCTTCCTACAGGGCCAAGGGAACACTGAAGCTTTCTTT
>-|TRBJ1-2|-|TRBV19
CASSIREENYGYTF
TGTGCCAGTAGTATAAGGGAAGAGAACTATGGCTACACCTTC
>-|TRBJ2-1|-|TRBV10-1
CASSEGSSYNEQFF
TGCGCCAGCAGTGAAGGTAGCTCCTACAATGAGCAGTTCTTC
>few|TRBJ2-1|-|TRBV4-3
CASSQEGGSYNEQFF
TGCGCCAGCAGCCAAGAGGGGGGTTCCTACAATGAGCAGTTCTTC
>-|TRBJ2-3|-|TRBV7-2
CASSLDPGRTDTQYF
TGTGCCAGCAGCTTAGATCCCGGGCGCACAGATACGCAGTATTTT
>-|TRBJ2-7|-|TRBV18
CASSPSDYEQYF
TGTGCCAGCTCACCGTCTGACTACGAGCAGTACTTC
>once|TRBJ1-4|-|TRBV24-1
CATPWGRGGNNEKLFF
TGTGCCACCCCTTGGGGTCGGGGGGGGAATAATGAAAAACTGTTTTTT
>-|TRBJ1-2|TRBD1|TRBV29-1
CSAPPEGARGYTF
TGCAGCGCCCCGCCGGAGGGGGCACGAGGCTACACCTTC
>-|TRBJ1-5|TRBD1|TRBV5-6
CASSLGTGGNQPQHF
TGTGCCAGCAGCTTAGGGACAGGGGGCAATCAGCCCCAGCATTTT
>-|TRBJ2-1|-|TRBV2
CASSSGNDEQFF
TGTGCCAGCAGTTCGGGAAACGATGAGCAGTTCTTC
>-|TRBJ1-1|-|TRBV4-3
CASSQEAGSATEAFF
TGCGCCAGCAGCCAAGAAGCAGGGTCTGCTACTGAAGCTTTCTTT
>-|TRBJ2-7|-|TRBV12-2
CASRLLDGTYEQYF
TGTGCAAGTCGCTTGCTGGACGGGACCTACGAGCAGTACTTC
>-|TRBJ2-7|-|TRBV7-2
CASSLAEAGEQYF
TGTGCCAGCAGCTTAGCGGAGGCTGGCGAGCAGTACTTC
>-|TRBJ2-2|-|TRBV5-1
CASSRTANTGELFF
TGCGCCAGCAGTAGAACAGCGAACACCGGGGAGCTGTTTTTT
>-|TRBJ2-7|-|TRBV3-1/TRBV3-2
CASSETGLEWYF
TGTGCCAGCAGCGAAACAGGGTTGGAGTGGTACTTC
>-|TRBJ1-5|-|TRBV24-1
CATSQVNYSNQPQHF
TGTGCCACCAGTCAGGTCAACTATAGCAATCAGCCCCAGCATTTT
>-|TRBJ1-5|-|TRBV28
CASRSQGQGNQPQHF
TGTGCCAGCAGATCCCAGGGGCAGGGCAATCAGCCCCAGCATTTT
>-|TRBJ2-1|TRBD2|TRBV10-3
CAISGTLLTSGSYNEQFF
TGTGCCATCAGTGGGACCTTACTAACTAGCGGTTCCTACAATGAGCAGTTCTTC
>-|TRBJ2-5|TRBD2|TRBV4-3
CASSQVYGTSGGQRQETQYF
TGCGCCAGCAGCCAAGTTTATGGGACTAGCGGGGGGCAACGGCAAGAGACCCAGTACTTC
>-|TRBJ1-4|TRBD1|TRBV5-1
CASGTGAILNEKLFF
TGCGCCAGCGGGACAGGGGCGATTCTTAATGAAAAACTGTTTTTT
>-|TRBJ2-1|TRBD2|TRBV14
CASSQERLAGYSYNEQFF
TGTGCCAGCAGCCAAGAAAGGCTAGCGGGTTACTCTTACAATGAGCAGTTCTTC
>-|TRBJ2-1|TRBD1|TRBV28
CASHQAGGAYNEQFF
TGTGCCAGCCACCAGGCAGGGGGCGCCTACAATGAGCAGTTCTTC
>-|TRBJ1-5|-|TRBV19
CASSIGVLSAALPPQHF
TGTGCCAGTAGTATAGGAGTTCTGTCGGCCGCCTTACCGCCCCAGCATTTT
>-|TRBJ2-3|TRBD2|TRBV3-1/TRBV3-2
CASSSRAGDATDTQYF
TGTGCCAGCAGCTCTCGGGCGGGAGACGCCACAGATACGCAGTATTTT
>-|TRBJ1-4|-|TRBV10-2
CASSERGLEEKLFF
TGCGCCAGCAGTGAGCGGGGACTGGAGGAAAAACTGTTTTTT
>-|TRBJ1-2|TRBD1|TRBV28
CASSSGQTYGYTF
TGTGCCAGCAGTTCGGGACAGACCTATGGCTACACCTTC
>-|TRBJ2-1|TRBD1|TRBV19
CASSVKDRGYEQFF
TGTGCCAGTAGTGTAAAGGACAGGGGGTATGAGCAGTTCTTC
>-|TRBJ1-2|-|TRBV9
CASAAQGYGYTF
TGTGCCAGCGCCGCCCAGGGTTATGGCTACACCTTC
>-|TRBJ2-2|-|TRBV28
CASSLNHRELFF
TGTGCCAGCAGTTTAAACCACCGGGAGCTGTTTTTT
>once|TRBJ2-2|TRBD2|TRBV5-6
CASSLEGLPGELFF
TGTGCCAGCAGCTTGGAGGGACTACCCGGGGAGCTGTTTTTT
>-|TRBJ1-3|-|TRBV6-5
CASSYSLGLSGNTIYF
TGTGCCAGCAGTTACTCGCTAGGTCTATCTGGAAACACCATATATTTT
>-|TRBJ2-7|-|TRBV11-2
CASSLDPTASYEQYF
TGTGCCAGCAGCTTAGATCCCACCGCATCCTACGAGCAGTACTTC
>once|TRBJ2-7|TRBD2|TRBV7-8
CASSWKRGSSYEQYF
TGTGCCAGCAGTTGGAAGCGGGGGAGCTCCTACGAGCAGTACTTC
>-|TRBJ1-4|-|TRBV25-1
CASSESLGEKLFF
TGTGCCAGCAGTGAATCGTTGGGCGAAAAACTGTTTTTT
>-|TRBJ2-1|-|TRBV1
CTSSQERSDNEQFF
TGCACCAGCAGCCAAGAGAGGAGCGACAATGAGCAGTTCTTC
>-|TRBJ1-6|-|TRBV10-2
CASSEAGVNSPLHF
TGCGCCAGCAGTGAGGCAGGAGTTAATTCACCCCTCCACTTT
>-|TRBJ2-7|TRBD2|TRBV6-5
CASSTRTSGVYEQYF
TGTGCCAGCAGTACTAGGACTAGCGGGGTATACGAGCAGTACTTC
>-|TRBJ1-6|-|TRBV5-1
CASSAGTGGSPLHF
TGCGCCAGCAGCGCAGGGACGGGAGGTTCACCCCTCCACTTT
>-|TRBJ2-7|TRBD1|TRBV11-3
CASSLEGQGAGYEQYF
TGTGCCAGCAGCTTGGAGGGACAGGGGGCCGGCTACGAGCAGTACTTC
>once|TRBJ1-1|-|TRBV18
CASSPDPSYTEAFF
TGTGCCAGCTCACCAGACCCATCCTACACTGAAGCTTTCTTT
>once|TRBJ2-6|-|TRBV5-1
CASSPPSSSGANVLTF
TGCGCCAGCAGCCCCCCGTCCTCATCTGGGGCCAACGTCCTGACTTTC
>-|TRBJ1-2|-|TRBV6-2/TRBV6-3
CASSYSTVTPGGYTF
TGTGCCAGCAGTTACTCGACAGTGACTCCGGGGGGCTACACCTTC
>-|TRBJ1-1|-|TRBV7-3
CASSPGTSNTEAFF
TGTGCCAGCAGCCCGGGGACGTCTAACACTGAAGCTTTCTTT
>-|TRBJ1-4|-|TRBV30
CAWSRGVEEKLFF
TGTGCCTGGAGCCGGGGGGTCGAAGAAAAACTGTTTTTT
>-|TRBJ2-5|-|TRBV4-3
CASSQDVDRETQYF
TGCGCCAGCAGCCAAGATGTAGACCGCGAGACCCAGTACTTC
>-|TRBJ1-5|-|TRBV15
CATSRDMGYQPQHF
TGTGCCACCAGCAGAGATATGGGGTATCAGCCCCAGCATTTT
>once|TRBJ2-2|-|TRBV4-3
CASSQEGLGIPNTGELFF
TGCGCCAGCAGCCAAGAAGGTCTTGGCATTCCGAACACCGGGGAGCTGTTTTTT